This T cell receptor (beta chain) is from a study of T cells after yellow fever vaccination. The overall study: Low-cell-number fractions were prepared with SMART-Seq v4 Ultra Low Input.

The CDR3 is 15 residues long. The J segment lost 5 bases and the V segment lost 2 bases, leaving 3 bases of the junction unmatched. Germline V gene sequence: CDR1 LNHDA, CDR2 SQIVND (reference sequence). MiXCR was run by TCRdb on the 5' RACE reads, yielding one entry per CDR3 protein. The top ten hold 2.5% to 4% of the sample, which has approximately 250,000 distinct CDR3 sequences, 5.2% seen once. The specimen comprised CD4+ T cells sorted from PBMCs, sampled on the day of the yellow fever booster vaccination. The V and J genes are TRBV19 and TRBJ1-4, with TRBD1 matching over 9 bases. The source is a man younger than 35 who received the YFV17D yellow fever vaccine. The DNA for the CDR3 is TGTGCCAGTAGTATACTAGGACAGGGGAATGAAAAACTGTTTTTT. Amino acid sequence: CASSILGQGNEKLFF.